Below, 29 T cell receptor beta chains from the same sample are listed, as sequenced in a study of sequential checkpoint blockade in melanoma. TCRdb's table, derived via immunoSEQ multiplex PCR, lists solely in-frame clones and lacks some. The sample contains some 40,000 clones, approximately 85% of which appear only once. This sample's treatment: randomized to nivolumab then ipilimumab (arm A) or the reverse (arm B). The source was CD8+ T cells sorted from blood (inferred from file names), collected from a patient given nivolumab and ipilimumab in sequence. The receptors here all came from a human donor with melanoma.

The chain combines TRBV10-3 with TRBJ1-1, with D maybe TRBD1 (5 bases). Germline V CDR1 and CDR2: ENHRY, SYGVKD. The CDR3 runs 14 residues. V gave up 4 bases and J gave up 4 bases, with 13 bases separating them. CDR3 sequence: CAISAGREGTEAFF. The CDR3 nucleotides read TGTGCCATCAGTGCCGGCAGGGAGGGCACTGAAGCTTTCTTT.

This chain connects TRBV19 to TRBJ1-5; no clear D. V was trimmed by 3 bases and J by 0 bases, leaving 9 bases between them. The CDR3 totals 15 residues. Germline V CDR1 and CDR2: LNHDA, SQIVND (reference sequence). CDR3 in DNA: TGTGCCAGTAGTATGTTTACAGCTAGCAATCAGCCCCAGCATTTT. Its translation is CASSMFTASNQPQHF.

The V call is TRBV5-1, the J call TRBJ2-7, with D perhaps TRBD1 (7 bases). The CDR3 has 15 amino acids. Trimming stripped 0 bases from V and 6 bases from J, with 16 bases between. Looked up from germline, CDR1 is SGHRS and CDR2 is YFSETQ. CDR3 protein: CASSLGGTDTSEQYF. CDR3 sequence (DNA): TGCGCCAGCAGCTTGGGCGGGACAGATACCTCCGAGCAGTACTTC. Looking up the rest from reference TRBV5-1 and TRBJ2-7 gives the full variable domain: KAGVTQTPRYLIKTRGQQVTLSCSPISGHRSVSWYQQTPGQGLQFLFEYFSETQRNKGNFPGRFSGRQFSNSRSEMNVSTLELGDSALYLCASSLGGTDTSEQYFGPGTRLTVT.

V usage is TRBV5-1 and J usage is TRBJ2-1; 8 bases are a match to TRBD2. CDR1 is SGHRS and CDR2 is YFSETQ in the germline V gene. The V and J ends lost 2 bases and 2 bases, in that order; junction bases with no gene match: 9. This CDR3 contains 17 residues. The CDR3 region has the DNA TGCGCCAGCAGCTTCGGTAGCGGGATTTACGCCTACAATGAGCAGTTCTTC. Translating gives CASSFGSGIYAYNEQFF.

This clone has a handful of counts. The chain links TRBV4-2 to TRBJ2-1; 8 nucleotides agree with TRBD2. Germline V gives CDR1 LGHNA, CDR2 YNFKEQ. CDR3 length equals 15 residues. Trimming took 4 bases from V and 8 from J; bases not matched to a gene: 10. CDR3 in DNA: TGTGCCAGCAGCCCCGACGCGGGGGGCGTCGATGAGCAGTTCTTC. The encoded protein is CASSPDAGGVDEQFF.

The gene calls are TRBV10-2 and TRBJ2-1, with 10 nucleotides matching TRBD2. In germline, CDR1 is WSHSY, CDR2 SAAADI. This CDR3 region has 16 residues. Trimming at V came to 3 bases and at J to 2 bases, leaving 4 bases not matched to a gene. CDR3 protein: CASSDLLAGAYNEQFF. The CDR3 DNA reads as TGCGCCAGCAGTGACCTCCTAGCGGGAGCCTACAATGAGCAGTTCTTC.

The chain has TRBV4-1 and TRBJ2-7; no clear D. V was trimmed by 1 base and J by 5 bases, leaving 9 bases between them. The CDR3 totals 13 residues. Germline CDR1 is MGHRA and CDR2 is YSYEKL. CDR3 protein: CASSQVHLDEQYF. The CDR3 coding sequence is TGCGCCAGCAGCCAAGTACACCTGGACGAGCAGTACTTC.

V gene TRBV19 combines with J gene TRBJ2-7, with TRBD2 identical over 12 bases. Germline-derived CDR1 and CDR2 are LNHDA and SQIVND (reference sequence). The CDR3 covers 15 residues. The J segment lost 3 bases and the V segment lost 5 bases, leaving 5 bases of the junction unmatched. As DNA, the CDR3 is TGTGCCAGTAGTGCAACTAGCGGGGGGATCTACGAGCAGTACTTC. Translated, it gives CASSATSGGIYEQYF.

V is TRBV4-1 and J is TRBJ2-7; 7 bases fit TRBD1. V lost 3 bases to trimming and J lost 5 bases; unmatched junction nucleotides: 7. The CDR3 loop spans 14 amino acids. Germline V CDR1 and CDR2: MGHRA, YSYEKL. Here the CDR3 reads CASSHKPGGDEQYF. CDR3 in DNA: TGCGCCAGCAGCCATAAGCCAGGGGGAGACGAGCAGTACTTC.

The chain's CDR3 is CAEGLAGETDTQYF. CDR3 nucleotide sequence: TGTGCCGAAGGACTAGCGGGAGAGACAGATACGCAGTATTTT. V usage is TRBV7-9 and J usage is TRBJ2-3, with TRBD2 matching over 13 bases. This CDR3 has 14 residues. Germline values: CDR1 SEHNR, CDR2 FQNEAQ (reference sequence). V was pared by 11 bases and J by 3 bases, with 5 bases of the junction left unmatched.

This rearrangement joins TRBV9 to TRBJ2-1, with 11 bases fitting TRBD2. There are 15 residues in the CDR3. Germline V gene data show CDR1 as SGDLS and CDR2 as YYNGEE. With V trimmed by 1 base and J by 5 bases, 2 bases remained unmatched. CDR3 in amino acids: CASSVPLAGDNEQFF. The DNA for the CDR3 is TGTGCCAGCAGCGTACCACTAGCGGGAGACAATGAGCAGTTCTTC.

The V and J genes are TRBV27 and TRBJ2-7; D might be TRBD2 (5 bases). The CDR3 totals 14 residues. From germline, CDR1 is MNHEY and CDR2 SMNVEV (reference sequence). Deletions cut 6 bases from V and 3 bases from J, with 15 bases between. The CDR3 region is CASSRGSQFYEQYF. The CDR3 coding sequence is TGTGCCAGCAGCCGGGGATCTCAATTCTACGAGCAGTACTTC.

The chain recombines TRBV7-9 with TRBJ2-5; a possible D gene is TRBD1 (5 bases). The V end lost 0 bases, the J end lost 3 bases, and 11 bases lay between the germline ends. The CDR3 contains 15 residues. Looked up from germline, CDR1 is SEHNR and CDR2 is FQNEAQ (reference sequence). CDR3 protein: CASSLARQRKETQYF. The CDR3 nucleotides are TGTGCCAGCAGCTTAGCCAGACAGCGAAAAGAGACCCAGTACTTC.

This chain links TRBV27 with TRBJ2-7, with 9 bases that match TRBD1. CDR3 size: 14 residues. The V gene end was trimmed by 5 bases and the J gene end by 6 bases; junction bases not matched to a gene: 8. CDR1 and CDR2 from the germline V gene are MNHEY and SMNVEV (reference sequence). CDR3 nucleotides: TGTGCCAGCAGTCTGGGACAGGGAGTGGGCGAGCAGTACTTC. This encodes CASSLGQGVGEQYF.

The chain recombines TRBV29-1 with TRBJ2-1, with D possibly TRBD2 on 5 matching bases. Germline values: CDR1 SQVTM, CDR2 ANQGSEA. The CDR3 length is 13 residues. Trimming took off 5 bases at V and 3 bases at J, with 11 bases between the two ends. The CDR3 DNA reads TGCAGCGTTCGTCTAGCCAGCTACAATGAGCAGTTCTTC. This gives the protein CSVRLASYNEQFF.

This clone came up once. This chain uses TRBV7-9 with TRBJ1-1, with 8 bases aligning to TRBD1. Germline loops: CDR1 SEHNR, CDR2 FQNEAQ (reference sequence). This CDR3 contains 19 residues. J lost 0 bases, V lost 3 bases, and 15 bases had no gene match. The CDR3 region is CASSLPRQGPLQLNTEAFF. The CDR3 bases are TGTGCCAGCAGCTTGCCACGACAGGGGCCGCTACAATTGAACACTGAAGCTTTCTTT.

The V and J genes are TRBV6-1 and TRBJ2-7; D might be TRBD1 (6 bases). Germline V gene sequence: CDR1 MNHNS, CDR2 SASEGT. Trimming removed 6 bases from V and 0 bases from J, with 12 bases in between. This CDR3 contains 14 residues. CDR3 DNA: TGTGCCAGCAGCTTCGACAGGAGCTCCTACGAGCAGTACTTC. This gives the protein CASSFDRSSYEQYF.

The chain combines TRBV4-1 with TRBJ2-7; TRBD2 agrees at 13 bases. There are 15 residues in the CDR3. The junction had 3 bases not matched to a gene; V was cut back by 3 bases and J by 4 bases. The V gene's germline CDR1 is MGHRA and CDR2 YSYEKL. CDR3 region: CASSHGLAGEYEQYF. CDR3 in DNA: TGCGCCAGCAGCCACGGACTAGCGGGGGAGTACGAGCAGTACTTC.

The gene calls are TRBV2 and TRBJ1-1, with D perhaps matching TRBD1 (6 bases). The V gene lost 4 bases and the J gene lost 8 bases, with 14 bases spanning the gap. Germline CDR1 and CDR2: SNHLY and FYNNEI. The CDR3 is 13 amino acids. Written as DNA, the CDR3 is TGTGCCAGCAGTGCCAGCCGGGACAACGAAGCTTTCTTT. This translates into CASSASRDNEAFF.

CDR3 loop: CSAAEWTEAFF. The DNA for the CDR3 is TGCAGTGCGGCAGAATGGACTGAAGCTTTCTTT. The rearrangement uses TRBV20-1 and TRBJ1-1; the D is unclear. This CDR3 is 11 amino acids long. The V end was cut by 6 bases, the J end by 5 bases, with 10 bases between. Germline-derived CDR1 and CDR2 are DFQATT and SNEGSKA (reference sequence).

This clone was found a few times. V is TRBV10-1 and J is TRBJ2-7; 7 nucleotides agree with TRBD1. After removal of 3 bases from V and 2 bases from J, the junction contained 4 bases not matched to a gene. The CDR3 sequence is 14 residues long. CDR1 is WNHNN and CDR2 is SYGVQD in the germline V gene (reference sequence). The chain's CDR3 is CASSETGTAYEQYF. CDR3 in DNA: TGCGCCAGCAGTGAAACCGGGACAGCCTACGAGCAGTACTTC.

A few counts support this clone. This chain joins TRBV19 and TRBJ1-1; D unresolved. The CDR3 contains 12 residues. With 6 bases removed from V and 5 bases from J, the gap between germline ends came to 10 bases. Germline loops: CDR1 LNHDA, CDR2 SQIVND (reference sequence). The CDR3: CASRLGGTEAFF. CDR3 DNA sequence: TGTGCCAGTAGGTTGGGCGGGACTGAAGCTTTCTTT.

The chain joins TRBV6-1 to TRBJ2-3; D is possibly TRBD1 (6 bases). The CDR3 spans 15 residues. Looked up from germline, CDR1 is MNHNS and CDR2 is SASEGT. Trimming took off 8 bases at V and 0 bases at J, with 15 bases between the two ends. CDR3 sequence: CASSEGDGSTDTQYF. The CDR3 DNA follows: TGTGCCAGCTCTGAGGGGGACGGTAGCACAGATACGCAGTATTTT.

J is TRBJ1-2 and V is TRBV7-9, with D possibly being TRBD1 (6 bases). V shed 3 bases and J shed 10 bases, with 18 bases lying between them. The CDR3 loop spans 14 amino acids. Germline V gene sequence: CDR1 SEHNR, CDR2 FQNEAQ (reference sequence). The CDR3 protein is CASSFQGWMGDYTF. The CDR3 nucleotides are TGTGCCAGCAGCTTCCAGGGGTGGATGGGTGACTACACCTTC.

This clone has a handful of counts. V gene TRBV7-8 combines with J gene TRBJ2-7; 8 positions agree with TRBD2. V was clipped by 2 bases and J by 6 bases; unmatched bases: 9. From germline, CDR1 is SGHVS and CDR2 FQNEAQ. The CDR3 has 15 residues. The CDR3 DNA follows: TGTGCCAGCAGCTTATGGGGGGCGGGAGGCGGCGAGCAGTACTTC. Amino acid sequence: CASSLWGAGGGEQYF.

This rearrangement joins TRBV9 to TRBJ2-5; D gene unclear. Germline CDR1 and CDR2: SGDLS and YYNGEE. Trimming took 8 bases from V and 5 from J, leaving 7 bases between them. The CDR3 covers 10 residues. This CDR3 is CARPRETQYF. As DNA, the CDR3 is TGTGCCAGACCCCGGGAGACCCAGTACTTC.

The rearrangement uses TRBV30 and TRBJ1-2, with 7 bases matching TRBD1. CDR3 length: 13 residues. Germline CDR1 GTSNPN, CDR2 SVGIG (reference sequence). The J segment lost 2 bases and the V segment lost 2 bases, leaving 2 bases of the junction unmatched. The CDR3 DNA reads TGTGCCTGGAGTTCGACAGGGAACTATGGCTACACCTTC. Amino acids: CAWSSTGNYGYTF.

The chain joins TRBV28 to TRBJ2-7, with 8 bases matching TRBD2. Germline-derived CDR1 and CDR2 are MDHEN and SYDVKM. The CDR3 is 15 residues long. Unmatched junction bases numbered 10, after V lost 6 bases and J lost 3 bases. CDR3 in DNA: TGTGCCAGCAGCCCCCTACTAGCGGCGGGCTACGAGCAGTACTTC. Protein: CASSPLLAAGYEQYF.

This clone was seen more than once but under ten times. The V call is TRBV19, the J call TRBJ1-1; D is ambiguous. There are 13 residues in the CDR3. V was clipped by 7 bases and J by 1 base, with 10 bases between them. CDR1 is LNHDA, CDR2 SQIVND, per germline (reference sequence). DNA for the CDR3: TGTGCCAGTACCCTGGCGGGGAACACTGAAGCTTTCTTT. Translation: CASTLAGNTEAFF.